The sequence of this T cell receptor (beta chain) was determined in a study of human T cells and chemical hapten exposure. Time point meaning: patch test 2, 6 weeks after DPC sensitization. Treatment here: therapeutic diphenylcyclopropenone sensitization with weekly scalp DPC. Investigators collected blood before applying each patch test. This clonotype was detected a few times. Each CDR3 protein gets one entry after TCRdb re-called the RACE reads with MiXCR. The table shows a few hundred thousand distinct CDR3 sequences, with under 6.5% occurring only once. The CDR3 length is 16 residues. Germline V CDR1 and CDR2: MGHRA, YSYEKL. V lost 4 bases, J lost 2 bases, and 9 bases stayed unmatched.

V and J are TRBV4-1 and TRBJ2-3; 7 nucleotides line up with TRBD1. This clonotype originated in a woman aged 18-35 years with alopecia areata. Some clones in this sample may be carry-over from other donors' samples. The input for sequencing was whole blood, taken in connection with sensitization to the hapten diphenylcyclopropenone (DPC). The CDR3 here is CASSRNHRGLTDTQYF. The CDR3 nucleotides are TGCGCCAGCAGCCGAAACCACAGGGGCCTCACAGATACGCAGTATTTT.